Listed below are T cell receptor beta chains from one sample, sequenced in a study of blood T cell repertoires in COVID-19. TCRdb's table, derived via immunoSEQ multiplex PCR, lists solely in-frame clones and lacks some. Altogether roughly 160,000 clones are present, roughly four fifths being singletons, with the ten largest covering 2% to 2.5%. Specimen: peripheral blood. All receptors derive from a woman of 80 years or more with acute or convalescent COVID-19. Each CDR3 is given with its conserved first and last residue. Each record gives: V gene, J gene, D gene, clone size, CDR3 DNA, CDR3 protein. The D gene is left open where the match is weak. The size entry is marked missing in some rows and otherwise reads once, few, many or a size class.

TRBV19	TRBJ1-4	-	-	TGTGCCAGCAAGCCGGGAGAAAGGAATGAAAAACTGTTTTTT	CASKPGERNEKLFF
TRBV9	TRBJ1-1	TRBD1	-	TGTGCCAGCAGCCCTGGACAGGGGAACACTGAAGCTTTCTTT	CASSPGQGNTEAFF
TRBV9	TRBJ1-1	TRBD1	-	TGTGCCAGCAGCGCACCGAAGGGACAGGTTGGCACTGAAGCTTTCTTT	CASSAPKGQVGTEAFF
TRBV6-4	TRBJ2-1	-	once	TGTGCCAGCAACAACGGGGTAGGCGAGCAGTTCTTC	CASNNGVGEQFF
TRBV7-2	TRBJ1-5	TRBD1	-	TGTGCCAGCAGCCAGGGACAGCCTCAGCCCCAGCATTTT	CASSQGQPQPQHF
TRBV28	TRBJ2-3	-	-	TGTGCCAGCAGTCTGACAGATACGCAGTATTTT	CASSLTDTQYF
TRBV5-4	TRBJ2-2	TRBD2	-	TGTGCCAGCAGCACCGAACGGACTAGCGGGAACACCGGGGAGCTGTTTTTT	CASSTERTSGNTGELFF
TRBV18	TRBJ1-2	-	-	TGTGCCAGCTCACCAACCCCGGACAGAGACTATGGCTACACCTTC	CASSPTPDRDYGYTF
TRBV7-6	TRBJ1-3	-	-	TGTGCCAGCAGCTTAGCTGGCAGCTCTGGAAACACCATATATTTT	CASSLAGSSGNTIYF
TRBV5-5	TRBJ2-5	TRBD2	once	TGTGCCAGCAGCCAGGGACTAGCCGACGGGGAGACCCAGTACTTC	CASSQGLADGETQYF
TRBV5-6	TRBJ2-1	TRBD2	-	TGTGCCAGCAGCCCGGGACTAGCGGGAGGCAATGAGCAGTTCTTC	CASSPGLAGGNEQFF
TRBV4-1	TRBJ2-6	-	-	TGCGCCAGCAGCCAAGATCGTAAAGGGACTTATGGGGCCAACGTCCTGACTTTC	CASSQDRKGTYGANVLTF
TRBV5-8	TRBJ2-1	-	-	TGTGCCAGCAGCTTTCGGGGGAATGAGCAGTTCTTC	CASSFRGNEQFF
TRBV4-3	TRBJ2-5	-	-	TGCGCCAGCAGCCAAGAACATCACCAAGAGACCCAGTACTTC	CASSQEHHQETQYF
TRBV7-9	TRBJ1-1	TRBD1	few	TGTGCCAGCAGCTTAGCGCTCACAGGGGGGAACACTGAAGCTTTCTTT	CASSLALTGGNTEAFF
TRBV5-6	TRBJ1-2	-	once	TGTGCCAGCAGCTTGGCAAGGAGGGAAGGCTACACCTTC	CASSLARREGYTF
TRBV9	TRBJ2-1	-	-	TGTGCCAGCAGCGTAGCCGGGGGGCCCCACAATGAGCAGTTCTTC	CASSVAGGPHNEQFF
TRBV5-4	TRBJ1-5	-	-	TGTGCCAGCAGCTTGGGTCTCGATCAGCCCCAGCATTTT	CASSLGLDQPQHF
TRBV10-3	TRBJ1-6	-	-	TGTGCCATCAGTTGGACAGATCCGACCTATAATTCACCCCTCCACTTT	CAISWTDPTYNSPLHF
TRBV9	TRBJ2-2	-	few	TGTGCCAGGAAAAGCAGGACCGGGGAGCTGTTTTTT	CARKSRTGELFF
TRBV5-4	TRBJ2-3	-	-	TGTGCCAGCAGCTTGGAGGCGAGGGGCACAGATACGCAGTATTTT	CASSLEARGTDTQYF
TRBV5-5	TRBJ1-4	-	-	TGTGCCAGCAGCTTGGGACAGATTAATGAAAAACTGTTTTTT	CASSLGQINEKLFF
TRBV2	TRBJ1-5	-	-	TGTGCCAGCCAAAGGGGTTTTAGCAATCAGCCCCAGCATTTT	CASQRGFSNQPQHF
TRBV3-1/TRBV3-2	TRBJ2-2	TRBD2	-	TGTGCCAGCAGCCAACCGGAAGCAAGACTAGCGGGAAATACCGGGGAGCTGTTTTTT	CASSQPEARLAGNTGELFF
TRBV7-9	TRBJ1-4	-	-	TGTGCCAGCAGCCGCCTTTCGGGTGTGGCTAATGAAAAACTGTTTTTT	CASSRLSGVANEKLFF
TRBV3-1/TRBV3-2	TRBJ1-5	-	-	TGTGCCAGCAGCCAATCCCCTAATAGCAATCAGCCCCAGCATTTT	CASSQSPNSNQPQHF
TRBV9	TRBJ2-4	TRBD1	-	TGTGCCAGCAGCACAAGGGACAGGAATCGGGTAGCCAAAAACATTCAGTACTTC	CASSTRDRNRVAKNIQYF
TRBV6-4	TRBJ2-2	TRBD1	few	TGTGCCAGCTCCCGGACAGGGACCACCGGGGAGCTGTTTTTT	CASSRTGTTGELFF
TRBV27	TRBJ2-7	TRBD1	-	TGTGCCAGCAGGACAGGGGCCTACGAGCAGTACTTC	CASRTGAYEQYF
TRBV7-9	TRBJ2-3	-	-	TGTGCCAGCAGCCCCGGGGCAGATACGCAGTATTTT	CASSPGADTQYF
TRBV6-5	TRBJ1-1	-	-	TGTGCCAGCAGTCGGAACACTGAAGCTTTCTTT	CASSRNTEAFF
TRBV7-9	TRBJ2-1	TRBD2	-	TGTGCCAGCAGCTTAGCCCTAGCGGGCAATGAGCAGTTCTTC	CASSLALAGNEQFF
TRBV9	TRBJ1-1	-	-	TGTGCCAGCAGCACAGGACAGACCCATGAAGCTTTCTTT	CASSTGQTHEAFF
TRBV10-1	TRBJ2-7	TRBD1	-	TGCGCCAGCAGTGAAAGGGGGCTTGGCTACGAGCAGTACTTC	CASSERGLGYEQYF
TRBV15	TRBJ2-3	TRBD2	once	TGTGCCACCAGCAGAGGCCCAGGACTAGCTATTAGAGCAGATACGCAGTATTTT	CATSRGPGLAIRADTQYF
TRBV3-1/TRBV3-2	TRBJ1-1	-	-	TGTGCCAGCAGCCAAGATCTCCTCCGGGGGGCTTTCTTT	CASSQDLLRGAFF
TRBV5-6	TRBJ2-1	TRBD1	-	TGTGCCAGCAGCTTGGAGGACAGGGTTGACAATGAGCAGTTCTTC	CASSLEDRVDNEQFF
TRBV7-2	TRBJ2-1	TRBD2	-	TGTGCCAGCAGCTTAGGAGTGCGGGGGTACAATGAGCAGTTCTTC	CASSLGVRGYNEQFF
TRBV7-9	TRBJ2-1	-	-	TGTGCCAGCAGCTTTAGAAGAGGGTTGCCGGTTGAGCAGTTCTTC	CASSFRRGLPVEQFF
TRBV3-1/TRBV3-2	TRBJ1-2	TRBD1	-	TGTGCCAGCAGCGCACAGGGGAAACTCGCCTATGGCTACACCTTC	CASSAQGKLAYGYTF
TRBV7-3	TRBJ1-1	TRBD1	once	TGTGCCAGCAGCTTACAGGGGGCGCGCACTGAAGCTTTCTTT	CASSLQGARTEAFF
TRBV2	TRBJ2-7	TRBD2	-	TGTGCCAGCACCATGCTAGCGGGACGCTCCTACGAGCAGTACTTC	CASTMLAGRSYEQYF
TRBV5-4	TRBJ1-1	-	-	TGTGCCAGCAGCTCACTGGACAGATTAACTGAAGCTTTCTTT	CASSSLDRLTEAFF
TRBV29-1	TRBJ1-2	-	-	TGCAGCGTTCGTTATGGCTACACCTTC	CSVRYGYTF
TRBV7-8	TRBJ2-7	-	-	TGTGCCAGCAGCTTAGTCGCCGCTACCTACGAGCAGTACTTC	CASSLVAATYEQYF
TRBV12-3/TRBV12-4	TRBJ1-2	TRBD1	-	TGTGCCAGCAGTTTCGGGACAGGGGCTGGCTACACCTTC	CASSFGTGAGYTF
TRBV7-2	TRBJ2-7	-	-	TGTGCCAGCAGCTCGCGGGGACTCCACGAGCAGTACTTC	CASSSRGLHEQYF
TRBV19	TRBJ1-1	-	-	TGTGCCAGTAGCATATCGTCGGCAGGGGTTCTTCCAGAAGCTTTCTTT	CASSISSAGVLPEAFF
TRBV7-2	TRBJ2-3	TRBD2	-	TGTGCCAGCAGCCCCGGACTAGCGGGAGGTTCAAACACAGATACGCAGTATTTT	CASSPGLAGGSNTDTQYF
TRBV6-5	TRBJ2-5	TRBD2	-	TGTGCCAGCACGAGCGGGGGGACAGAGACCCAGTACTTC	CASTSGGTETQYF
TRBV7-9	TRBJ2-2	-	once	TGTGCCAGCAGCTTACGACGCCAGGGCGGGGAGCTGTTTTTT	CASSLRRQGGELFF
TRBV24-1	TRBJ1-2	-	-	TGTGCCACCGAACGGGAGGACGGCTATGGCTACACCTTC	CATEREDGYGYTF
TRBV10-3	TRBJ1-1	TRBD1	-	TGTGCCATCAGTGAGGGACCCGACAGGGAAGGAACTGAAGCTTTCTTT	CAISEGPDREGTEAFF